This entry features one T cell receptor beta chain sequence. Its antigen is not known. Some clones are missing from TCRdb's copy, which holds only in-frame ones; the method was immunoSEQ multiplex PCR. The repertoire holds roughly 73,000 clones, with about 80% as singletons. The data are from a study of T cell repertoires and HLA-DP antigens. The receptor was isolated from a man between 60 and 70 years old in good health and CMV-seronegative. The sequencing sample was made of CD4+ T cells from PBMCs.

In DNA, the CDR3 is TGTGCCATCAGTGACCCGGGGCGGGGGAACGGTGGGCAGTTCTTC. Protein: CAISDPGRGNGGQFF. The genes are TRBV10-3 and TRBJ2-1, with 7 bases aligning to TRBD2. V trimming: 3 bases; J trimming: 12 bases; junction bases outside the gene matches: 14. Per the germline V gene, CDR1 is ENHRY and CDR2 is SYGVKD. This CDR3 spans 15 amino acids.